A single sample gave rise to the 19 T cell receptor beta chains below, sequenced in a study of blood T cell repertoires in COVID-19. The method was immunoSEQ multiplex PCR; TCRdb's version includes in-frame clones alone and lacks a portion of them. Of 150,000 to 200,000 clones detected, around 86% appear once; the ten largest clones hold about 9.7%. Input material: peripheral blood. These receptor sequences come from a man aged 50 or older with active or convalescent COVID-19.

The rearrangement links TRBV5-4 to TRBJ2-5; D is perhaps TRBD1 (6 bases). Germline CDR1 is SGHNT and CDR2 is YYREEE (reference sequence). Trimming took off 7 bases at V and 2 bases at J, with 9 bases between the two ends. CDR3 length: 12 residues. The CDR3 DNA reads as TGTGCCAGCGCCCAGGGGCAAGAGACCCAGTACTTC. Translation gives CASAQGQETQYF. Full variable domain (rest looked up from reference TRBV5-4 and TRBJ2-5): ETGVTQSPTHLIKTRGQQVTLRCSSQSGHNTVSWYQQALGQGPQFIFQYYREEENGRGNFPPRFSGLQFPNYSSELNVNALELDDSALYLCASAQGQETQYFGPGTRLLVL.

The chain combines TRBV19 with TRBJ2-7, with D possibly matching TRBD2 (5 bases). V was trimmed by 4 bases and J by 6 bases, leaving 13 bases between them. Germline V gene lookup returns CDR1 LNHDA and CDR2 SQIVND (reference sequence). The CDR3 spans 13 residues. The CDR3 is CASSSSEGGEQYF. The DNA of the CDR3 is TGTGCCAGTAGTAGTTCTGAGGGCGGCGAGCAGTACTTC.

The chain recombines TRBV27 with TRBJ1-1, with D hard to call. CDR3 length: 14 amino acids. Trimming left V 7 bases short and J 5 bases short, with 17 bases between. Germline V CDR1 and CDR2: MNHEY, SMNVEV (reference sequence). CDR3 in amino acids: CASKLTDLSTEAFF. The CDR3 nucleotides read TGTGCCAGCAAACTCACTGACTTGAGTACTGAAGCTTTCTTT.

The CDR3, as DNA: TGTGCTAGTGGTGCCGGGATCTTAGGGACCGGGGAGCTGTTTTTT. Translating gives CASGAGILGTGELFF. V and J are TRBV12-5 and TRBJ2-2; D perhaps matches TRBD2 (5 bases). The CDR3 has 15 amino acids. Germline V lookup: CDR1 LGHNT, CDR2 FRNRAP. V lost 5 bases and J 5 bases, leaving 15 bases between the germline ends.

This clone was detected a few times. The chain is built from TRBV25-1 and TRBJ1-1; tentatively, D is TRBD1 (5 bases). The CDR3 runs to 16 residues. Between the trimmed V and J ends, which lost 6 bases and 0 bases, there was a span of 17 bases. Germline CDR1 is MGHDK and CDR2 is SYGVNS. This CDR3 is CASSSSSTRVNTEAFF. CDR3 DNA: TGTGCCAGCAGCAGTTCGAGTACCAGGGTGAACACTGAAGCTTTCTTT.

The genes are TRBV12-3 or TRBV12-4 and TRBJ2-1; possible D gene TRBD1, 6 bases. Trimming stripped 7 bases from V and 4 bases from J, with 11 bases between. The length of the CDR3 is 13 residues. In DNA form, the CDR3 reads TGTGCCAGCATTGCACAGGGATACAATGAGCAGTTCTTC. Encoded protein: CASIAQGYNEQFF.

The CDR3 protein is CASSVRTGTYEQYF. CDR3 sequence (DNA): TGCGCCAGCAGTGTTAGGACAGGGACCTACGAGCAGTACTTC. The chain is built from TRBV10-1 and TRBJ2-7; 8 bases are shared with TRBD1. CDR1 and CDR2 (germline): WNHNN, SYGVQD (reference sequence). V trimming: 4 bases; J trimming: 2 bases; junction bases outside the gene matches: 4. The length of the CDR3 is 14 residues.

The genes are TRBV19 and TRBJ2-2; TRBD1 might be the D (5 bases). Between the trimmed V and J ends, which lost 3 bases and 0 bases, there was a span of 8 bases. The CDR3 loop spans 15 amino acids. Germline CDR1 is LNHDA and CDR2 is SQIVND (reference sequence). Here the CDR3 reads CASSIETANTGELFF. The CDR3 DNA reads TGTGCCAGTAGTATTGAGACAGCGAACACCGGGGAGCTGTTTTTT.

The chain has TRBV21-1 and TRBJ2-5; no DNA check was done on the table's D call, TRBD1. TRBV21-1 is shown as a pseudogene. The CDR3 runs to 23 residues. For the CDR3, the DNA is TGTGCCAGCAGCTCCCCCCTGGGGACAGGGAGGGTTTTTCTCCTAAGTAAAAAAGAGACCCAGTACTTC. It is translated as CASSSPLGTGRVFLLSKKETQYF.

The CDR3 sequence is CASRPGTSGYNEQFF. DNA of the CDR3: TGTGCCAGCAGGCCCGGGACTAGCGGTTACAATGAGCAGTTCTTC. V gene TRBV27 combines with J gene TRBJ2-1, with 11 bases aligning to TRBD2. CDR1 is MNHEY and CDR2 is SMNVEV in the germline V gene (reference sequence). The V gene end was trimmed by 6 bases and the J gene end by 4 bases; junction bases not matched to a gene: 5. The length of the CDR3 is 15 residues.

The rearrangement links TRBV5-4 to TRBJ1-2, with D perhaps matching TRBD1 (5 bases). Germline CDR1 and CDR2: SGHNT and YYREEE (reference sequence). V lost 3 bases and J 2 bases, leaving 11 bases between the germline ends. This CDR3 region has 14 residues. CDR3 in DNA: TGTGCCAGCAGCTGGGCGACAGAGAACTATGGCTACACCTTC. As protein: CASSWATENYGYTF. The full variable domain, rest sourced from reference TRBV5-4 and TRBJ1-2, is ETGVTQSPTHLIKTRGQQVTLRCSSQSGHNTVSWYQQALGQGPQFIFQYYREEENGRGNFPPRFSGLQFPNYSSELNVNALELDDSALYLCASSWATENYGYTFGSGTRLTVV.

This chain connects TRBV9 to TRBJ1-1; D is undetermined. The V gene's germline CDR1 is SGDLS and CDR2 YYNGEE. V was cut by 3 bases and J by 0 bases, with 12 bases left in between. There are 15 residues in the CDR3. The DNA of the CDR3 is TGTGCCAGCAGCGGATTAGACAACATGAACACTGAAGCTTTCTTT. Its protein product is CASSGLDNMNTEAFF. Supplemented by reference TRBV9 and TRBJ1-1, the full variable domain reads DSGVTQTPKHLITATGQRVTLRCSPRSGDLSVYWYQQSLDQGLQFLIQYYNGEERAKGNILERFSAQQFPDLHSELNLSSLELGDSALYFCASSGLDNMNTEAFFGQGTRLTVV.

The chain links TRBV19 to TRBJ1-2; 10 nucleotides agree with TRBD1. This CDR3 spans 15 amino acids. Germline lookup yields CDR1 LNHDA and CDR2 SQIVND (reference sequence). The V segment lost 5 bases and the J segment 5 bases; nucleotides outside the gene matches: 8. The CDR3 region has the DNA TGTGCCAGTAGTGCCCGGGACAGGGGCCTTTATGGCTACACCTTC. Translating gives CASSARDRGLYGYTF.

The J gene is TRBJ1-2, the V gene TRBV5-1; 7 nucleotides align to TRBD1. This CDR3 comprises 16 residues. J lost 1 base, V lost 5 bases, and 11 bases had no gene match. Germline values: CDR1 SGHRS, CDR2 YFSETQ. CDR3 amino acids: CASRIYGDRGNYGYTF. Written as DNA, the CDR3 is TGCGCCAGCAGGATTTACGGGGACAGAGGTAACTATGGCTACACCTTC.

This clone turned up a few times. As DNA, the CDR3 is TGCGCCAGCAGCCAAGATTGGCACAGAAGTTATAGCAATCAGCCCCAGCATTTT. It encodes CASSQDWHRSYSNQPQHF. The rearrangement links TRBV4-3 to TRBJ1-5, with D uncertain. Between the trimmed V and J ends, which lost 0 bases and 0 bases, there was a span of 15 bases. Per germline, CDR1 LGHNA and CDR2 YSLEER. The CDR3 consists of 18 residues.

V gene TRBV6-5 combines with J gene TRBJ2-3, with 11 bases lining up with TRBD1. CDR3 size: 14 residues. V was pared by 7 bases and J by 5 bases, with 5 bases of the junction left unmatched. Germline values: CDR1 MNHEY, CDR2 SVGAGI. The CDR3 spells CASMRTGGRDTQYF. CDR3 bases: TGTGCCAGCATGAGGACAGGGGGCAGAGATACGCAGTATTTT.

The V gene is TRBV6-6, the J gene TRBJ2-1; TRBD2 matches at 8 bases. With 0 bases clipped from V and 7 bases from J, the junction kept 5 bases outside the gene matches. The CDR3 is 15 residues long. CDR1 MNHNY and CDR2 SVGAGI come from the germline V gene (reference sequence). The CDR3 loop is CASSYSLSGENEQFF. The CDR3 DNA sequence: TGTGCCAGCAGTTACTCGCTTAGCGGGGAAAATGAGCAGTTCTTC.

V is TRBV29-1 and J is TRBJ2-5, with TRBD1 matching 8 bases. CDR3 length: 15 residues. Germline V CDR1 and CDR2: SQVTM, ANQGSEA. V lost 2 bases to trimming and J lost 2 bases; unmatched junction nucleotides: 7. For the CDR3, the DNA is TGCAGCGTTGAACCCGACAGGGGTCATCAAGAGACCCAGTACTTC. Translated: CSVEPDRGHQETQYF.

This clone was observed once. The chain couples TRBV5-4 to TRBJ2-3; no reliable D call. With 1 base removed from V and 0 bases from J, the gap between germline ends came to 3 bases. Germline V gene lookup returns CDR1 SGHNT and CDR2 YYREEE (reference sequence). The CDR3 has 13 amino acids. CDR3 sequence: CASSLTSTDTQYF. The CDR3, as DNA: TGTGCCAGCAGCTTGACTAGCACAGATACGCAGTATTTT. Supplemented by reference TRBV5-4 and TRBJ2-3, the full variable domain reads ETGVTQSPTHLIKTRGQQVTLRCSSQSGHNTVSWYQQALGQGPQFIFQYYREEENGRGNFPPRFSGLQFPNYSSELNVNALELDDSALYLCASSLTSTDTQYFGPGTRLTVL.